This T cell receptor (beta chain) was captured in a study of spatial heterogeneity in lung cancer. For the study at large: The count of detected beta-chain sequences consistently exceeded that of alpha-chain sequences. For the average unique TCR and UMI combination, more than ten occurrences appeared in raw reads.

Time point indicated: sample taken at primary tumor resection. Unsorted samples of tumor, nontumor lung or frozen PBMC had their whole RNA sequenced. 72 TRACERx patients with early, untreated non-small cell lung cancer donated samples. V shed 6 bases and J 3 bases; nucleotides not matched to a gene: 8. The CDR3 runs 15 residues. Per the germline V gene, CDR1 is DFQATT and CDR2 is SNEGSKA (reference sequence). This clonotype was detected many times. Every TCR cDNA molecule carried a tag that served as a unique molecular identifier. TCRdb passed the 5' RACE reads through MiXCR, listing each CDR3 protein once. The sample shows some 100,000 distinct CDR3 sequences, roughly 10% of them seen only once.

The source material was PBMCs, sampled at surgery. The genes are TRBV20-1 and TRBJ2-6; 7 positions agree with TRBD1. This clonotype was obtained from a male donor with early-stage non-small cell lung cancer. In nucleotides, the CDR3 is TGCAGTGCCAGACAGGGAGCTTATGGGGCCAACGTCCTGACTTTC. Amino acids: CSARQGAYGANVLTF.